The clone carrying this T cell receptor (beta chain) was counted at least ten times. Its antigen is undetermined. This sample was included in a study of read filtering for tumor transcriptome and immune sequencing. As for the study in general: Transcriptome libraries were built from DNase-treated RNA. IR-seq gave about 3.5 to 11 million TCR reads per sample; RNA-seq gave about 80 to 1,400. Overall study findings and caveats: The sorted CD138-negative fraction was a mixed bone marrow immune population, not purified T cells.

This library used roughly 370 ng RNA and molecular barcoded adaptors spanning alpha/delta and beta/gamma chains. From the reads, TCRdb called clonotypes with MiXCR, one entry per CDR3 protein. Among 130,000 or so distinct CDR3 sequences, about 12% were seen once, and the ten largest hold just under 8.5%. Germline lookup yields CDR1 MDHEN and CDR2 SYDVKM. The CDR3 runs 15 residues. Trimming took 6 bases from V and 1 from J, leaving 13 bases between them. The sequenced material came from a population of CD138-negative cells sorted from bone marrow. The receptor comes from a donor over 35 with multiple myeloma. The rearrangement joins TRBV28 to TRBJ1-5; possible D gene TRBD1, 6 bases. CDR3 coding DNA: TGTGCCAGCAGGCCTTCCGGGACAAGCAATCAGCCCCAGCATTTT. It specifies CASRPSGTSNQPQHF.